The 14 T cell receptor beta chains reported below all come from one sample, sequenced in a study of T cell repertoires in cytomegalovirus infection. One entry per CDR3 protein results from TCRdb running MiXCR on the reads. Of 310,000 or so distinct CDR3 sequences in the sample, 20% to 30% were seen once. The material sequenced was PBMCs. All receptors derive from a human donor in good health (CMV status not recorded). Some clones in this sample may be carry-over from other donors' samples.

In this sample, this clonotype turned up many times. CDR3 nucleotide sequence: TGTGCCACCAGCCCGCCGTTTCCAAACCAAGAGACCCAGTACTTC. Translation gives CATSPPFPNQETQYF. V and J are TRBV24-1 and TRBJ2-5; D not certain. This CDR3 region has 15 residues. Per the germline V gene, CDR1 is KGHDR and CDR2 is SFDVKD. With 7 bases removed from V and 0 bases from J, the gap between germline ends came to 14 bases.

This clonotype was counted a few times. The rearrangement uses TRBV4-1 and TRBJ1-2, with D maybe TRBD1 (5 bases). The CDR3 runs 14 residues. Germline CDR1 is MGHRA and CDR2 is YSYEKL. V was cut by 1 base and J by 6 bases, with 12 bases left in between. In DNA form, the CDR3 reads TGCGCCAGCAGCCAAGCCCGGGGGAGAGATGGCTACACCTTC. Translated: CASSQARGRDGYTF.

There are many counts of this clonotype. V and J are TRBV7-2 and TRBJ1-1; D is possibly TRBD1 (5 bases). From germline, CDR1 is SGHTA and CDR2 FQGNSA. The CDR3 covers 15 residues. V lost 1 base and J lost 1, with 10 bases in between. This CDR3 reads CASSLELGGNTEAFF. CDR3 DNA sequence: TGTGCCAGCAGCTTAGAATTGGGGGGGAACACTGAAGCTTTCTTT.

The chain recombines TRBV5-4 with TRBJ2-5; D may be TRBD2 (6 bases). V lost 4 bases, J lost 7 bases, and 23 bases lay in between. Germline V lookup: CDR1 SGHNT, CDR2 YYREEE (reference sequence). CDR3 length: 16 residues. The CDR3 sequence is CASSPGGRGESGTQYF. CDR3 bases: TGTGCCAGCAGCCCCGGGGGACGAGGGGAGTCCGGGACCCAGTACTTC.

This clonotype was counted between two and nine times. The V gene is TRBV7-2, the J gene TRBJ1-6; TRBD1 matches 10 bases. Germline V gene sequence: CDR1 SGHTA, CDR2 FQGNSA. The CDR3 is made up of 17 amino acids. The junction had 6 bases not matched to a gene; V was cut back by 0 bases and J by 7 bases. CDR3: CASSLAWDRGANSPLHF. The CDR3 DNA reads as TGTGCCAGCAGCTTAGCGTGGGACAGGGGTGCGAATTCACCCCTCCACTTT.

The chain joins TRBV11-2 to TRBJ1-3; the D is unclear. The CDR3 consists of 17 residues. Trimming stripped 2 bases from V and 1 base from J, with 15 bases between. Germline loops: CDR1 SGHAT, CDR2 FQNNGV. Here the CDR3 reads CASSLFGQIPSGNTIYF. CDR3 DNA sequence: TGTGCCAGCAGCTTATTTGGCCAGATTCCTTCTGGAAACACCATATATTTT.

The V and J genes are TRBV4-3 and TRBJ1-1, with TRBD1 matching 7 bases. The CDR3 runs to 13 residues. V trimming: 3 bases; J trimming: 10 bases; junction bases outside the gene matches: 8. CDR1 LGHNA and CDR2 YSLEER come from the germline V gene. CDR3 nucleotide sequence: TGCGCCAGCAGCCAGCAGACAGGGTGGGGAGCTTTCTTT. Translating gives CASSQQTGWGAFF.

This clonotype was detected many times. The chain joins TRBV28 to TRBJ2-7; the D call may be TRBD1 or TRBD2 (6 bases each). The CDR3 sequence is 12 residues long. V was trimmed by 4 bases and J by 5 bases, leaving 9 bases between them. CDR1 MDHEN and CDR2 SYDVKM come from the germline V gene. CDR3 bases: TGTGCCAGCAGTTCGGGGGCTCACGAGCAGTACTTC. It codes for CASSSGAHEQYF. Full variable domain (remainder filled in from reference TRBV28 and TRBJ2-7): DVKVTQSSRYLVKRTGEKVFLECVQDMDHENMFWYRQDPGLGLRLIYFSYDVKMKEKGDIPEGYSVSREKKERFSLILESASTNQTSMYLCASSSGAHEQYFGPGTRLTVT.

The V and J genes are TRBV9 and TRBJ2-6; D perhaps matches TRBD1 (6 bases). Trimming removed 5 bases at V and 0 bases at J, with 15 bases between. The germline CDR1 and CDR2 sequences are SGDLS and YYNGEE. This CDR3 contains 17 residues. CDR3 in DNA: TGTGCCAGCAGTGGGACACCTTATCGCTCTGGGGCCAACGTCCTGACTTTC. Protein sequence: CASSGTPYRSGANVLTF.

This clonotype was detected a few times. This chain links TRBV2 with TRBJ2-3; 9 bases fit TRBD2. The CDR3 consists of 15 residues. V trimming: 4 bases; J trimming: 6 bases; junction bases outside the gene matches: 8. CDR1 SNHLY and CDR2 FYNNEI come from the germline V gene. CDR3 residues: CASSASGTLRDTQYF. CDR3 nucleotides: TGTGCCAGCAGTGCTAGCGGGACTCTCCGGGATACGCAGTATTTT.

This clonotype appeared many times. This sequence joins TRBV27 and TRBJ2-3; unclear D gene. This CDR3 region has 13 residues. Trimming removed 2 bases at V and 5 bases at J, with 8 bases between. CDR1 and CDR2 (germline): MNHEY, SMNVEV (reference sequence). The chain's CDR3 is CASSLNLVDTQYF. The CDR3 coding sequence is TGTGCCAGCAGTTTAAACCTAGTAGATACGCAGTATTTT.

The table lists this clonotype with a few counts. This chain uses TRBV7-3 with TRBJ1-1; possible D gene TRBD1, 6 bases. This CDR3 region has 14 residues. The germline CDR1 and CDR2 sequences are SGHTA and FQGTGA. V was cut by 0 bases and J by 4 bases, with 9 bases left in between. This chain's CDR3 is CASSLTGAVTEAFF. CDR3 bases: TGTGCCAGCAGCTTAACGGGGGCTGTCACTGAAGCTTTCTTT.

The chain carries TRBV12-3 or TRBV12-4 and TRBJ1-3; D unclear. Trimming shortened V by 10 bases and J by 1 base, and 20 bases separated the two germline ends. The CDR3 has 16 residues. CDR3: CATPGDWVRSGNTIYF. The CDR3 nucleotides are TGTGCCACCCCTGGGGATTGGGTCCGTTCTGGAAACACCATATATTTT.

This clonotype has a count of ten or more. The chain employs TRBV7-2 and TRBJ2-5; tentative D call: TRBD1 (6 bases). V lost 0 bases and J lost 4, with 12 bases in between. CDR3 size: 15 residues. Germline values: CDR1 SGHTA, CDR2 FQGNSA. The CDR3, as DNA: TGTGCCAGCAGCTTAGCTCCGACAGGAGGAGAGACCCAGTACTTC. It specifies CASSLAPTGGETQYF.